The subject of this entry is one TCR beta chain. This clonotype was counted many times. Its specific antigen is unknown. Base qualities are not at hand, and no much larger clone is one base apart. Between the V and J ends, shortened by 3 bases and 8 bases respectively, the junction contains 14 bases. The germline V gene (reference sequence) yields LNHDA for CDR1 and SQIVND for CDR2. The CDR3, cysteine through phenylalanine, is 14 amino acids long. Here the CDR3 DNA is all that survives: 42 bases in frame from base 1. The sample comes from a study of breast tumors, draining lymph nodes, adjacent tissues (TCRdb year 2016). Notes on the research overall: In breast cancer patients, the study compared the TCR beta repertoires of tumor, adjacent nontumor tissue and axillary lymph nodes. In human breast cancer, the study set out to assess how tumor, surrounding tissue and draining lymph node repertoires relate to one another and whether T cells might be exchanged between them. Overall study outcomes, separate from this receptor: Rather than being directly demonstrated, the conclusion that tumor T cells originate in lymph nodes was presented as consistent with a hypothesis. Tumor and nontumor tissue repertoires were found to be significantly more similar in luminal-like than in basal-like breast cancer. A scenario in which most tumor T cells derive from the lymph node and then expand within tumor tissue was judged to be consistent with the data. T-cell repertoire diversity in tumors was found to be lower than in lymph nodes but higher than in nontumor tissue, and preferential V and J gene usage was observed.

The listed sequencing device is Illumina HiSeq 2000. Multiplex PCR amplification was used to build the TCR beta chain libraries. The amplified TCR beta chain products were analyzed by high-throughput sequencing. TCRdb ran its own pipeline on the public reads, namely fastp trimming at Q25 and MiXCR clone calling, and kept in-frame beta chains. Each CDR3 protein appears once, grouped with its most common genes and DNA. The sample table holds more than 85,000 distinct CDR3 sequences, of which over 20% were seen once. Roughly 1.2% of the sample is in the top ten clones. Lymph node samples were obtained from the axillary draining lymph nodes of breast cancer patients.

This sequence originates from a female donor with breast cancer. Some clones in this sample may be carry-over from other donors' samples. Sample: axillary lymph node tissue. The rearrangement joined TRBV19 to TRBJ2-1; too little of a D gene remains to name it. This receptor has the CDR3 CASSIGQRTYEQFF. DNA sequence: TGTGCCAGTAGTATTGGGCAAAGGACGTATGAGCAGTTCTTC.